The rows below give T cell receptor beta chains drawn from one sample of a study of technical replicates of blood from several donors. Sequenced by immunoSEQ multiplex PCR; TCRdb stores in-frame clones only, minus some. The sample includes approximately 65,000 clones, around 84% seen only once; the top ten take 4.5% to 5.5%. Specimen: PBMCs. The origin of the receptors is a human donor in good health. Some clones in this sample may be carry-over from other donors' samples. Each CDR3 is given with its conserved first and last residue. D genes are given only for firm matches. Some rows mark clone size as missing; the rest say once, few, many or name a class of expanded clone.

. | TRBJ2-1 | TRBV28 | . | CASRAPDWGGGYSYNEQFF | TGTGCCAGCAGGGCCCCGGACTGGGGTGGAGGTTACTCCTACAATGAGCAGTTCTTC
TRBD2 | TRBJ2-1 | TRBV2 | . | CASSLAVKSYNEQFF | TGTGCCAGCAGCCTAGCGGTTAAATCCTACAATGAGCAGTTCTTC
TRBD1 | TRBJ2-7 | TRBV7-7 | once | CASSPRTGSDEQYF | TGTGCCAGCAGCCCCCGGACAGGGAGCGACGAGCAGTACTTC
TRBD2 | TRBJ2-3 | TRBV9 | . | CASSVAGGSTDTQYF | TGTGCCAGCAGCGTAGCGGGAGGGAGCACAGATACGCAGTATTTT
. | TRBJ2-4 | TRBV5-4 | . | CASSFVQGAKNIQYF | TGTGCCAGCAGCTTCGTACAGGGAGCCAAAAACATTCAGTACTTC
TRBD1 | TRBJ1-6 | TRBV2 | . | CASSLTGGDSPLHF | TGTGCCAGCAGTTTGACAGGGGGCGATTCACCCCTCCACTTT
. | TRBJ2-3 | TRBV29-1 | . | CSVLQGSTDTQYF | TGCAGCGTTCTACAGGGTTCCACAGATACGCAGTATTTT
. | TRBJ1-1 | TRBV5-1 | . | CASSLQNTEAFF | TGCGCCAGCAGCTTACAGAACACTGAAGCTTTCTTT
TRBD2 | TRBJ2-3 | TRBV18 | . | CASSTGTSVGTDTQYF | TGTGCCAGCTCAACCGGGACTAGCGTGGGCACAGATACGCAGTATTTT
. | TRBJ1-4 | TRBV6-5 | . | CASSYSPDTTNEKLFF | TGTGCCAGCAGTTACTCACCCGACACTACTAATGAAAAACTGTTTTTT
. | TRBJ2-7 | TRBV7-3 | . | CASSQGDSSSYEQYF | TGTGCCAGCAGCCAAGGGGACTCGAGCTCCTACGAGCAGTACTTC
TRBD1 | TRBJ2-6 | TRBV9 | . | CASSGQGNSGANVLTF | TGTGCCAGCAGCGGACAGGGTAACTCTGGGGCCAACGTCCTGACTTTC
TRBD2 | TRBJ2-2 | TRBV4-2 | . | CASSQAGLAGGRSTGELFF | TGTGCCAGCAGCCAAGCGGGACTAGCGGGGGGGCGGAGCACCGGGGAGCTGTTTTTT
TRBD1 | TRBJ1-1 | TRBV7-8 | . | CASSPRTGGIAFF | TGTGCCAGCAGCCCCAGGACAGGGGGCATAGCTTTCTTT
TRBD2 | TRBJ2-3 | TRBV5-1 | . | CASSFNPKGLAGGTDTQYF | TGCGCCAGCAGCTTTAATCCTAAGGGACTAGCGGGGGGCACAGATACGCAGTATTTT
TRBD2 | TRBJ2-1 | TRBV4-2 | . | CASSQGRLAATGEQFF | TGTGCCAGCAGCCAAGGGCGACTAGCGGCAACGGGTGAGCAGTTCTTC
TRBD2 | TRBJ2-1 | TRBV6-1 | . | CASSERSGGAREQFF | TGTGCCAGCAGTGAACGGAGCGGGGGGGCTCGGGAGCAGTTCTTC
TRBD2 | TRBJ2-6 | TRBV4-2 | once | CASSPGGSGANVLTF | TGTGCCAGCAGCCCGGGGGGCTCTGGGGCCAACGTCCTGACTTTC
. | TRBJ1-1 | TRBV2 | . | CASSGQGLAEAFF | TGTGCCAGCAGTGGCCAGGGACTAGCTGAAGCTTTCTTT
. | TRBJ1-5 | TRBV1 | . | CTSSPGQGNQPQHF | TGCACCAGCAGCCCGGGACAGGGCAATCAGCCCCAGCATTTT
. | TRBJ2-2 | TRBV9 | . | CASSQQTFNTGELFF | TGTGCCAGCAGCCAACAGACATTTAACACCGGGGAGCTGTTTTTT
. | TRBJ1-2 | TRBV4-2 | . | CASSPVEGSQGLGYGYTF | TGTGCCAGCAGCCCCGTCGAAGGGAGTCAGGGGCTGGGTTATGGCTACACCTTC
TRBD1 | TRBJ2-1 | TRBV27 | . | CASGDRLLEQFF | TGTGCCAGCGGGGACAGGCTCCTTGAGCAGTTCTTC
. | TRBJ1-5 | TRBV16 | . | CASSQSRQNHQPQHF | TGTGCCAGCAGCCAATCGAGGCAGAACCATCAGCCCCAGCATTTT
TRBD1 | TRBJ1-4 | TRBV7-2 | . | CASSLDRGLSEKLFF | TGTGCCAGCAGCTTAGACAGGGGGCTGAGTGAAAAACTGTTTTTT
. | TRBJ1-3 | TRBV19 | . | CASSTPGSGNTIYF | TGTGCCAGTAGCACGCCAGGGTCTGGAAACACCATATATTTT
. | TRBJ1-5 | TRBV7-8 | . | CASSSQPGGRNQPQHF | TGTGCCAGCAGCTCCCAGCCGGGGGGCCGCAATCAGCCCCAGCATTTT
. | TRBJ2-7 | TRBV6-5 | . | CASSRYPTEANEQYF | TGTGCCAGCAGTAGATACCCGACAGAAGCCAACGAGCAGTACTTC
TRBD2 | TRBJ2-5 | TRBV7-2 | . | CASSLTAGEETQYF | TGTGCCAGCAGCTTAACGGCGGGGGAAGAGACCCAGTACTTC
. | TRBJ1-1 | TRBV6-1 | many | CASSRTANTEAFF | TGTGCCAGCAGTAGGACAGCTAACACTGAAGCTTTCTTT
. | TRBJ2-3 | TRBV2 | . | CASSRDSYTDTQYF | TGTGCCAGCAGTCGGGACTCCTACACAGATACGCAGTATTTT
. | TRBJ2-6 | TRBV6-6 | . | CASSSLRSGANVLTF | TGTGCCAGCAGTTCCTTGCGTTCTGGGGCCAACGTCCTGACTTTC
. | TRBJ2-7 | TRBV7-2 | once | CASRGSYYEQYF | TGTGCCAGCAGGGGCTCGTACTACGAGCAGTACTTC
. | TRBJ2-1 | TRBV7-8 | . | CASSFPTSEQFF | TGTGCCAGCAGCTTCCCAACGAGTGAGCAGTTCTTC
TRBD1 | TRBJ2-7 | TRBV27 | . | CASSRTGGHEQYF | TGTGCCAGCAGTCGTACAGGGGGCCACGAGCAGTACTTC
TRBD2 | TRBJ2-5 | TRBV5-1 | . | CASSIGPSGSIVETQYF | TGCGCCAGCAGCATTGGCCCCAGCGGGAGTATCGTGGAGACCCAGTACTTC
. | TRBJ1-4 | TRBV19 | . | CASSTGLLNEKLFF | TGTGCCAGTAGTACCGGTCTCCTTAATGAAAAACTGTTTTTT
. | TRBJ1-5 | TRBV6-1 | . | CASSESEGRDQPQHF | TGTGCCAGCAGTGAGTCGGAGGGACGGGATCAGCCCCAGCATTTT